These T cell receptor beta chains were read from a single sample in a study of T-cell reconstitution after alpha-beta-depleted transplantation in children. One entry per CDR3 protein results from TCRdb running MiXCR on the PCR reads. The profile shows 600,000 to 700,000 distinct CDR3 sequences, over 15% of them singletons. The sequenced sample was PBMCs from the stem cell graft donor, obtained from the stem cell graft. Receptors originate from a human donor who donated a stem cell graft to a child with acute myeloid leukemia. Both conserved end residues are part of each CDR3. The order of the fields is J gene, V gene, CDR3 protein.

TRBJ1-2,TRBV21-1,CASSNRGPTSIGYTF
TRBJ2-2,TRBV12-3/TRBV12-4,CASSPRPFGTGELFF
TRBJ2-4,TRBV20-1,CSALNRGPNIQYF
TRBJ2-6,TRBV9,CASSSPGEIVSGANVLTF
TRBJ2-3,TRBV6-2/TRBV6-3,CASSYSIAGVPAANTDTQYF
TRBJ2-1,TRBV5-1,CASSLSIAGTYNEQFF
TRBJ2-7,TRBV29-1,CSVEDTGQGDEQYF
TRBJ2-1,TRBV27,CASTSPLAGGLSYNEQFF
TRBJ2-1,TRBV7-6,CASSFPSPFTSGGDNEQFF
TRBJ1-2,TRBV11-1,CASSSLEGNYGYTF
TRBJ2-3,TRBV7-8,CASSLLVLRTDTQYF
TRBJ2-7,TRBV27,CASSTGTDLFEQYF
TRBJ2-3,TRBV7-9,CASSLTWARTDTQYF
TRBJ2-5,TRBV7-9,CASSPLATGYQETQYF
TRBJ2-5,TRBV7-9,CASSSSGQLETQYF
TRBJ1-2,TRBV5-5,CASSPIPLTGGEGYTF
TRBJ2-1,TRBV5-1,CASSPTGHYNEQFF
TRBJ2-7,TRBV24-1,CATSDNGQGSSYEQYF
TRBJ1-2,TRBV12-3/TRBV12-4,CASSLASTYGYTF
TRBJ2-3,TRBV4-3,CASSQARRTTDTQYF
TRBJ2-3,TRBV28,CASSTRKAHTDTQYF
TRBJ1-5,TRBV28,CASLPARAQPQHF
TRBJ2-4,TRBV5-1,CASSEDLAKNIQYF
TRBJ1-4,TRBV20-1,CSARRSKRTNEKLFF
TRBJ2-3,TRBV11-2,CASSRYRGGTDTQYF
TRBJ2-5,TRBV7-9,CASSPKGYLPETQYF
TRBJ2-7,TRBV7-3,CASSLTTGGAYEQYF
TRBJ2-2,TRBV20-1,CSARTGTGELFF
TRBJ1-3,TRBV5-5,CASSLAVGGHTIYF
TRBJ2-1,TRBV5-1,CASSLDGTNYNEQFF
TRBJ2-3,TRBV15,CATSRGQGAGDDTQYF
TRBJ2-1,TRBV7-8,CASSLDERITYNEQFF
TRBJ2-1,TRBV4-2,CASSQDTGGKNEQFF
TRBJ1-1,TRBV2,CASLPEGQGNTEAFF
TRBJ1-1,TRBV12-3/TRBV12-4,CASSYDRVTEAFF
TRBJ2-2,TRBV5-1,CASIAPTNTGELFF
TRBJ2-3,TRBV24-1,CATSVSGGADTQYF
TRBJ1-5,TRBV6-5,CASSYSGGVGYQPQHF
TRBJ2-1,TRBV5-1,CASSLGTSRGHEQFF
TRBJ2-2,TRBV27,CASRADLLLGRGANTGELFF
TRBJ1-2,TRBV12-3/TRBV12-4,CASSPTGTLDLVLYGYTF
TRBJ2-5,TRBV6-6,CASSYLLRETQYF
TRBJ1-5,TRBV15,CATSRRAQPQHF
TRBJ2-3,TRBV6-1,CASPQGATGPDTQYF
TRBJ1-4,TRBV4-3,CASSQTGGRATNEKLFF
TRBJ1-2,TRBV29-1,CSVAGQGNYGYTF
TRBJ2-7,TRBV10-3,CAISESAVDYEQYF
TRBJ2-1,TRBV4-3,CASSRQPYGQFF
TRBJ2-3,TRBV29-1,CSVEAGGIPDTQYF
TRBJ2-7,TRBV20-1,CSARGTFTGVGLEQYF